These 9 T cell receptor beta chains were all obtained from the same sample, sequenced in a study of cytomegalovirus exposure and HLA in healthy donors. The primer mix had 60 Vbeta and 13 Jbeta primers. Repertoires were generated with immunoSEQ multiplex PCR, while TCRdb's copy carries only in-frame clones and drops some. The repertoire holds about 150,000 clones, around nine tenths seen once, with roughly 5.2% in the top ten. Material for sequencing was PBMCs. These receptors were taken from a woman in her twenties or thirties in good health and CMV-seronegative.

V usage is TRBV7-9 and J usage is TRBJ2-1; 8 nucleotides agree with TRBD1. J gave up 4 bases and V 6 bases, and 11 bases lay outside the gene matches. CDR3 length: 16 amino acids. Germline CDR1 SEHNR, CDR2 FQNEAQ (reference sequence). For the CDR3, the DNA is TGTGCCAGCAGTAAAGATTGGACAGGGACTTACAATGAGCAGTTCTTC. Encoded protein: CASSKDWTGTYNEQFF.

The V and J genes are TRBV2 and TRBJ1-2, with D perhaps TRBD1 (6 bases). Germline CDR1 is SNHLY and CDR2 is FYNNEI. Trimming cost V 4 bases and J 0 bases, with 15 bases left between them. The CDR3 spans 16 residues. CDR3 DNA: TGTGCCAGCAGTGCCCGACAGGCACACCCTAACTATGGCTACACCTTC. This translates into CASSARQAHPNYGYTF.

The chain recombines TRBV5-1 with TRBJ2-1, with a possible D match to TRBD2 (6 bases). The V end was cut by 0 bases, the J end by 0 bases, with 13 bases between. The CDR3 consists of 17 residues. Germline V gives CDR1 SGHRS, CDR2 YFSETQ. The CDR3 is CASSLGRLVGSYNEQFF. CDR3 in DNA: TGCGCCAGCAGCTTGGGGAGACTAGTGGGCTCCTACAATGAGCAGTTCTTC.

The V gene is TRBV7-2, the J gene TRBJ2-1, with TRBD1 matching 10 bases. Trimming cost V 3 bases and J 6 bases; bases outside gene matches: 2. The CDR3 totals 14 residues. From germline, CDR1 is SGHTA and CDR2 FQGNSA. This chain's CDR3 is CASSFDRGLNEQFF. The CDR3 DNA sequence: TGTGCCAGCAGCTTCGACAGGGGGCTCAATGAGCAGTTCTTC.

This clone was counted a single time. The rearrangement uses TRBV5-1 and TRBJ2-2; 11 nucleotides match TRBD2. Trimming took 4 bases from V and 3 from J; bases not matched to a gene: 11. This CDR3 has 18 residues. Germline CDR1 is SGHRS and CDR2 is YFSETQ. CDR3 nucleotides: TGCGCCAGCAGCCTAGGACTAGCGGGTGTTATTTACACCGGGGAGCTGTTTTTT. As protein: CASSLGLAGVIYTGELFF.

The CDR3 coding sequence is TGTGCCAGCAGCCTCATCGGGGGCACAGATACGCAGTATTTT. It specifies CASSLIGGTDTQYF. J is TRBJ2-3 and V is TRBV7-3; weak D call: TRBD2 (5 bases). Germline V CDR1 and CDR2: SGHTA, FQGTGA. Trimming shortened V by 5 bases and J by 1 base, and 10 bases separated the two germline ends. The CDR3 consists of 14 residues. Variable domain in full (rest from reference TRBV7-3 and TRBJ2-3): GAGVSQTPSNKVTEKGKYVELRCDPISGHTALYWYRQSLGQGPEFLIYFQGTGAADDSGLPNDRFFAVRPEGSVSTLKIQRTERGDSAVYLCASSLIGGTDTQYFGPGTRLTVL.

The chain couples TRBV7-2 to TRBJ2-7; no firm D call. CDR1 is SGHTA, CDR2 FQGNSA, per germline. CDR3 length: 13 residues. Between the trimmed V and J ends, which lost 2 bases and 2 bases, there was a span of 7 bases. CDR3 sequence (DNA): TGTGCCAGCAGCTTAAGCCTGACCTACGAGCAGTACTTC. It yields the protein CASSLSLTYEQYF.

CDR3 in amino acids: CASSKADRIGTQYF. In DNA, the CDR3 is TGTGCCAGCTCAAAAGCGGACCGCATTGGGACCCAGTACTTC. The chain links TRBV18 to TRBJ2-5; D perhaps matches TRBD2 (5 bases). Germline CDR1 reads KGHSH; CDR2 reads LQKENI. This CDR3 is built from 14 residues. Trimming pared 5 bases from V and 7 bases from J, leaving 17 bases between.

This clone occurred once. The CDR3 spells CSVEDYGGLSYNEQFF. The CDR3 DNA follows: TGCAGCGTTGAAGATTATGGGGGCCTCTCCTACAATGAGCAGTTCTTC. The chain links TRBV29-1 to TRBJ2-1; weak D call: TRBD1 (6 bases). The CDR3 spans 16 residues. Trimming left V 0 bases short and J 0 bases short, with 12 bases between. Germline V gene lookup returns CDR1 SQVTM and CDR2 ANQGSEA.